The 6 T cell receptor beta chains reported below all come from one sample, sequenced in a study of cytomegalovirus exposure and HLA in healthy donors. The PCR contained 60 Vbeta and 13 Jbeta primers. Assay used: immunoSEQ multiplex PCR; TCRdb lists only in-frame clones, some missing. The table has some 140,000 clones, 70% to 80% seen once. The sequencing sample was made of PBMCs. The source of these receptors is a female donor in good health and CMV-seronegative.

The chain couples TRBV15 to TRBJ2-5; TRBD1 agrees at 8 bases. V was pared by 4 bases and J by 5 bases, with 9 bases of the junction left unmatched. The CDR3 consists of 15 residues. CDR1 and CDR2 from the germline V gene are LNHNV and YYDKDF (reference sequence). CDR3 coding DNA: TGTGCCACCAGCATAACCCAGGGGGCGCGGGAGACCCAGTACTTC. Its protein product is CATSITQGARETQYF.

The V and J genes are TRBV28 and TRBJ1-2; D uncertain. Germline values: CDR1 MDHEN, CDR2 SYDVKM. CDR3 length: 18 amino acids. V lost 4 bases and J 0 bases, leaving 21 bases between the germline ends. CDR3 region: CASSYQILPGYTNYGYTF. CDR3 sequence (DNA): TGTGCCAGCAGTTACCAAATCTTACCGGGATATACTAACTATGGCTACACCTTC.

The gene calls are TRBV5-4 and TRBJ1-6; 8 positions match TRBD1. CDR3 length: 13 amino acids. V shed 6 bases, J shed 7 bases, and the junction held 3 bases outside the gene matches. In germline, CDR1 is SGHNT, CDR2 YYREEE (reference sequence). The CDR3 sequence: CASKRTGNSPLHF. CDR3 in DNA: TGTGCCAGCAAACGGACAGGGAATTCACCCCTCCACTTT.

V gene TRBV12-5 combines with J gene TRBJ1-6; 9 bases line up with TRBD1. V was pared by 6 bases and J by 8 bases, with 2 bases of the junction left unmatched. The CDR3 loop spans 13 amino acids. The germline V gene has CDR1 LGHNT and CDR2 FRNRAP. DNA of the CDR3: TGTGCTAGTGGGCGGACAGGGGATTCACCCCTCCACTTT. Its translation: CASGRTGDSPLHF.

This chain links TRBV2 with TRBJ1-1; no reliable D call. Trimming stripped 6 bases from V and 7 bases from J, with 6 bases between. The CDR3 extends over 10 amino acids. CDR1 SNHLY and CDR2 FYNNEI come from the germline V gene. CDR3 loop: CASRGSEAFF. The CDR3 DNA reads TGTGCCAGCAGGGGGAGTGAAGCTTTCTTT.

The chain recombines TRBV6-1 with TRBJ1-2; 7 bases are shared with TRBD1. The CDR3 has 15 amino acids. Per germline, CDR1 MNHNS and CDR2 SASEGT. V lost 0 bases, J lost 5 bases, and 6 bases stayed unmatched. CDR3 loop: CASSEASSGQYGYTF. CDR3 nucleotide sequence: TGTGCCAGCAGTGAAGCATCGTCGGGACAGTATGGCTACACCTTC.